This T cell receptor (beta chain) is from a study of CD8+CD57+ T cells in acquired aplastic anemia. Sequenced patients had shown CD8+CD57+ cell expansion by flow cytometry. The patients, all of them, had severe acquired aplastic anemia. A note on this clonotype: The antigen is unknown.

CDR3 and TCR beta VDJ profiling relied on genomic DNA as the template. MiXCR was run by TCRdb on the reads, yielding one entry per CDR3 protein. The repertoire holds about 290,000 distinct CDR3 sequences, with 45% to 65% as singletons. Findings and caveats of the study: There were over 25 CD8+ CDR3 sequences that occurred in both patients and controls.

The material sequenced was sorted CD4+, CD8+, or CD8+CD57+ T cells (not recorded which) from PBMCs. The clonotype comes from a human donor with aplastic anemia.

CDR3: CASSQDRPGAGANVLTF. In DNA, the CDR3 is TGTGCCAGCAGCCAAGATCGCCCGGGGGCTGGGGCCAACGTCCTGACTTTC. V and J are TRBV9 and TRBJ2-6; a weak D match, TRBD2 (6 bases). The V gene lost 4 bases and the J gene lost 2 bases, with 16 bases spanning the gap. The CDR3 sequence is 17 residues long. Looked up from germline, CDR1 is SGDLS and CDR2 is YYNGEE.